This T cell receptor (beta chain) was captured by sequencing in a study of shared clonotypes between healthy human individuals. Study information: CD4 naive and CD4 memory each took three plates per donor, while CD8 naive took two and CD8 memory one.

In the naive CD8 group, cells lacked CD45RO and were positively selected for CCR7, so terminally differentiated effector memory CD45RA+ cells were left out. In the sorted-subset replicate PCRs, about 200 ng DNA, 25,000 to 30,000 T cell genomes, was used. The data were produced by immunoSEQ multiplex PCR, yet TCRdb's version contains in-frame clones alone and is incomplete. The profile covers 700,000 to 950,000 clones, with about 96% appearing a single time and under 0.3% taken by the ten largest. V gave up 6 bases and J gave up 2 bases; unmatched junction bases: 4. Germline CDR1 KGHSH, CDR2 LQKENI. The CDR3 sequence is 14 residues long. Findings and caveats of the study: Naive CD4 clonotype sharing across a few donors was approximately 5%.

In regard to this clone: Its target is not known.

This receptor was taken from a man aged 25 to 40 in good health. The chain carries TRBV18 and TRBJ2-1, with TRBD1 identical over 7 bases. Material for sequencing was naive CD8+ T cells sorted from blood. CDR3 in amino acids: CASSADRPYNEQFF. CDR3 coding DNA: TGTGCCAGCTCGGCGGACAGGCCCTACAATGAGCAGTTCTTC.